The 24 T cell receptor beta chains below come from one sample, sequenced in a study of T cell changes during pregnancy in multiple sclerosis. Profiling relied on immunoSEQ multiplex PCR, and the TCRdb table lists in-frame clones only, not all of them. The sample contains about 43,000 clones, 85% to 90% of which appear only once. Sequencing used peripheral blood, obtained in the second trimester of pregnancy. All receptors come from a female donor in good health, enrolled as a control in a pregnancy study.

The chain couples TRBV11-3 to TRBJ2-3; possibly TRBD1 for D (5 bases). The V end lost 0 bases, the J end lost 7 bases, and 11 bases lay between the germline ends. The CDR3 extends over 14 amino acids. The germline CDR1 and CDR2 sequences are SGHNT and YENEEA. In DNA form, the CDR3 reads TGTGCCAGCAGCTTAGACAGGGATGAATATACGCAGTATTTT. Translated: CASSLDRDEYTQYF.

V and J are TRBV19 and TRBJ1-6, with 10 bases aligning to TRBD1. The trim removed 3 bases at V and 11 bases at J, leaving 7 bases unmatched. Germline lookup yields CDR1 LNHDA and CDR2 SQIVND (reference sequence). The CDR3 runs 15 residues. CDR3 region: CASSMYVGQGTPLHF. Here the CDR3 DNA reads TGTGCCAGTAGTATGTACGTGGGACAGGGGACACCCCTCCACTTT.

This rearrangement joins TRBV6-6 to TRBJ2-3; 7 nucleotides match TRBD2. V gave up 7 bases and J gave up 5 bases; unmatched junction bases: 12. CDR3 length equals 15 residues. The germline gives CDR1 MNHNY, CDR2 SVGAGI (reference sequence). CDR3 in amino acids: CASTYRSGEGDTQYF. Here the CDR3 DNA reads TGTGCCAGCACCTACAGGAGCGGGGAGGGAGATACGCAGTATTTT.

This clone was seen just once. The chain couples TRBV7-9 to TRBJ2-2; the match to TRBD1 covers 8 bases. CDR1 and CDR2 (germline): SEHNR, FQNEAQ (reference sequence). The junction had 6 bases not matched to a gene; V was cut back by 5 bases and J by 1 base. The CDR3 loop spans 16 amino acids. The chain's CDR3 is CASSPSGQGNTGELFF. The CDR3 bases are TGTGCCAGCAGCCCAAGCGGACAGGGGAACACCGGGGAGCTGTTTTTT.

This chain links TRBV18 with TRBJ1-3; TRBD1 might be the D (6 bases). Trimming took off 2 bases at V and 1 base at J, with 6 bases between the two ends. Germline V gives CDR1 KGHSH, CDR2 LQKENI. The CDR3 consists of 14 residues. Written as DNA, the CDR3 is TGTGCCAGCTCACCAGGACAGTCTGGAAACACCATATATTTT. This encodes CASSPGQSGNTIYF.

This clone was seen a handful of times. The V call is TRBV28, the J call TRBJ1-3; D gene unclear. The CDR3 extends over 14 amino acids. V was trimmed by 3 bases and J by 4 bases, leaving 10 bases between them. Germline V gene sequence: CDR1 MDHEN, CDR2 SYDVKM. CDR3 sequence: CASSFDAGGNTIYF. The CDR3 DNA sequence: TGTGCCAGCAGTTTCGATGCGGGGGGAAACACCATATATTTT.

The rearrangement links TRBV30 to TRBJ2-7, with 8 positions matching TRBD1. Germline V gene data show CDR1 as GTSNPN and CDR2 as SVGIG (reference sequence). CDR3 length: 14 residues. The V and J ends lost 1 base and 1 base, in that order; junction bases with no gene match: 3. This chain's CDR3 is CAWSGRTGSYEQYF. CDR3 nucleotides: TGTGCCTGGAGTGGCCGGACAGGGTCCTACGAGCAGTACTTC.

This chain links TRBV18 with TRBJ1-4; TRBD1 matches at 12 bases. This CDR3 contains 19 residues. With V trimmed by 0 bases and J by 0 bases, 5 bases remained unmatched. Per germline, CDR1 KGHSH and CDR2 LQKENI. CDR3 nucleotide sequence: TGTGCCAGCTCACCACCTCCCGGGACAGGGGGCCCAACTAATGAAAAACTGTTTTTT. Protein sequence: CASSPPPGTGGPTNEKLFF.

The V call is TRBV18, the J call TRBJ1-1; 7 positions match TRBD1. The CDR3 consists of 15 residues. J gave up 3 bases and V 2 bases, and 6 bases lay outside the gene matches. The germline V gene has CDR1 KGHSH and CDR2 LQKENI. The CDR3 sequence is CASSPKGGRDTEAFF. The CDR3 DNA reads TGTGCCAGCTCACCAAAAGGGGGCAGGGACACTGAAGCTTTCTTT.

This chain joins TRBV19 and TRBJ2-1; D is unresolved. The germline CDR1 and CDR2 sequences are LNHDA and SQIVND (reference sequence). This CDR3 spans 14 amino acids. The germline V and J ends were trimmed by 4 bases and 9 bases, with 16 bases remaining between them. This CDR3 reads CASSTQLGFGEQFF. CDR3 DNA: TGTGCCAGTAGTACTCAACTCGGGTTTGGTGAGCAGTTCTTC.

J is TRBJ2-7 and V is TRBV2, with no clear D. V lost 5 bases to trimming and J lost 5 bases, with 10 bases between them. The CDR3 runs to 12 residues. Germline assignment: CDR1 SNHLY and CDR2 FYNNEI. Here the CDR3 reads CASSLAENEQYF. The CDR3 DNA reads as TGTGCCAGCAGTCTGGCGGAGAACGAGCAGTACTTC.

The chain couples TRBV30 to TRBJ1-4; TRBD1 might be the D (6 bases). The CDR3 covers 12 residues. The V gene lost 7 bases and the J gene lost 7 bases, with 13 bases spanning the gap. Germline CDR1 GTSNPN, CDR2 SVGIG (reference sequence). The CDR3 region is CASAGDREKLFF. CDR3 sequence (DNA): TGTGCCTCAGCAGGGGACCGTGAAAAACTGTTTTTT.

This chain connects TRBV27 to TRBJ2-3; 7 nucleotides match TRBD2. V gave up 6 bases and J gave up 3 bases; unmatched junction bases: 15. CDR3 length: 17 amino acids. The germline V gene encodes CDR1 MNHEY and CDR2 SMNVEV (reference sequence). CDR3 DNA sequence: TGTGCCAGCAGCCCATACTCTAGCGGTACGGGGACAGATACGCAGTATTTT. It translates to CASSPYSSGTGTDTQYF.

This rearrangement joins TRBV5-1 to TRBJ1-3; the match to TRBD1 covers 12 bases. With V trimmed by 4 bases and J by 0 bases, 5 bases remained unmatched. Germline values: CDR1 SGHRS, CDR2 YFSETQ. The length of the CDR3 is 17 residues. The CDR3 bases are TGCGCCAGCAGCACGGGACAGGGGGCCTTCTCTGGAAACACCATATATTTT. Residues: CASSTGQGAFSGNTIYF.

This chain uses TRBV6-5 with TRBJ2-3; no clear D gene. V lost 6 bases, J lost 6 bases, and 7 bases lay in between. This CDR3 is built from 11 residues. From germline, CDR1 is MNHEY and CDR2 SVGAGI. CDR3 in amino acids: CASRLADTQYF. The DNA for the CDR3 is TGTGCCAGCAGGCTGGCCGATACGCAGTATTTT.

The chain employs TRBV6-1 and TRBJ2-7, with 11 positions matching TRBD1. Losses at the gene ends were 6 bases for V and 0 bases for J; bases not matched to a gene: 4. CDR1 is MNHNS and CDR2 is SASEGT in the germline V gene. The CDR3 spans 15 residues. The CDR3 DNA is TGTGCCAGCAGGATTGGGACAGGGGGCTCCTACGAGCAGTACTTC. Translated, it gives CASRIGTGGSYEQYF.

Only a few counts were recorded for this clone. The gene calls are TRBV27 and TRBJ1-2; D gene unclear. The CDR3 runs 13 residues. Trimming removed 5 bases from V and 8 bases from J, with 15 bases in between. The germline V gene has CDR1 MNHEY and CDR2 SMNVEV (reference sequence). The CDR3 DNA sequence: TGTGCCAGCAGTCCCCTCCCGGGAAGAGGCTACACCTTC. Translating gives CASSPLPGRGYTF.

The CDR3 protein is CAYEALGGAFF. CDR3 nucleotide sequence: TGTGCCTACGAGGCGTTGGGGGGGGCTTTCTTT. The chain uses TRBV30 and TRBJ1-1, with D possibly being TRBD1 (5 bases). This CDR3 comprises 11 residues. Germline values: CDR1 GTSNPN, CDR2 SVGIG (reference sequence). The ends were cut back, 7 bases at V and 11 bases at J, with 17 bases in the middle.

This sequence joins TRBV6-1 and TRBJ1-1, with D maybe TRBD1 (6 bases). This CDR3 is 15 amino acids long. V dropped 7 bases and J dropped 0 bases, with 15 bases sitting between them. CDR1 and CDR2 (germline): MNHNS, SASEGT. The CDR3 loop is CASTPPRGMNTEAFF. The DNA for the CDR3 is TGTGCCAGCACCCCCCCCAGGGGCATGAACACTGAAGCTTTCTTT.

The rearrangement uses TRBV19 and TRBJ1-2; 8 nucleotides line up with TRBD1. Germline CDR1 LNHDA, CDR2 SQIVND (reference sequence). With V trimmed by 6 bases and J by 0 bases, 3 bases remained unmatched. CDR3 length: 14 residues. The CDR3 sequence is CASRDRATNYGYTF. Written as DNA, the CDR3 is TGTGCCAGTAGGGACAGGGCGACTAACTATGGCTACACCTTC.

The rearrangement links TRBV7-7 to TRBJ2-2; weak D call: TRBD1 (5 bases). V gave up 5 bases and J gave up 1 base, with 17 bases separating them. The CDR3 has 17 residues. Germline lookup yields CDR1 SSHAT and CDR2 FNYEAQ (reference sequence). The CDR3 DNA reads as TGTGCCAGCAGCAGCAGTGGGGCCCGCGGGAACACCGGGGAGCTGTTTTTT. This encodes CASSSSGARGNTGELFF.

The chain employs TRBV25-1 and TRBJ1-2; perhaps TRBD1 as D (5 bases). The V end lost 7 bases, the J end lost 3 bases, and 24 bases lay between the germline ends. The germline V gene has CDR1 MGHDK and CDR2 SYGVNS. CDR3 length: 17 residues. This CDR3 is CASKVRRQSYGDYGYTF. DNA for the CDR3: TGTGCCAGCAAGGTCAGGAGACAGTCCTATGGTGACTATGGCTACACCTTC.

J is TRBJ2-2 and V is TRBV19, with 8 positions matching TRBD1. The germline gives CDR1 LNHDA, CDR2 SQIVND (reference sequence). The CDR3 length is 14 residues. The ends lost 7 bases at V and 3 bases at J; junction bases unmatched: 4. The CDR3 coding sequence is TGTGCCAGTAAACACAGGGGGGACACCGGGGAGCTGTTTTTT. Translating it yields CASKHRGDTGELFF.

The J gene is TRBJ2-2, the V gene TRBV7-8; 7 bases line up with TRBD2. The germline CDR1 and CDR2 sequences are SGHVS and FQNEAQ. This CDR3 region has 19 residues. V lost 5 bases to trimming and J lost 5 bases; unmatched junction nucleotides: 20. CDR3 nucleotide sequence: TGTGCCAGCAGCCCCACAAGGCTAGCGGACCGGCTGGGGACCGGGGAGCTGTTTTTT. Protein sequence: CASSPTRLADRLGTGELFF.